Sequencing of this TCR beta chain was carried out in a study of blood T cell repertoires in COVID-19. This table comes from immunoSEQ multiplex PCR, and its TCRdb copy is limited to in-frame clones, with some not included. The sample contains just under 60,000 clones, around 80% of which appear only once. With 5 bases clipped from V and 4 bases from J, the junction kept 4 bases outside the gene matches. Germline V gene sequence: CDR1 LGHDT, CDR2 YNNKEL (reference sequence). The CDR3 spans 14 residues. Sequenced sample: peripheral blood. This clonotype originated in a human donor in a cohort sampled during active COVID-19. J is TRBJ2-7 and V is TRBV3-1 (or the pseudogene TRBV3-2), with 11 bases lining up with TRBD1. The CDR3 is CASSAGQGVYEQYF. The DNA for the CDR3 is TGTGCCAGCAGCGCGGGACAGGGGGTTTACGAGCAGTACTTC.